These 12 T cell receptor beta chains were sequenced from one sample in a study of glioma-infiltrating T cells after dendritic cell vaccination. Method: immunoSEQ multiplex PCR; TCRdb's copy keeps in-frame clones and lacks some. The sample has about 46,000 clones, around nine tenths seen once. Stated time point: after dendritic cell vaccination, including at tumor progression/relapse. The material sequenced was blood, taken after dendritic cell vaccination. These receptors were taken from a human donor with glioblastoma.

V gene TRBV6-5 combines with J gene TRBJ2-7, with 10 bases lining up with TRBD2. V trimming: 0 bases; J trimming: 5 bases; junction bases outside the gene matches: 7. Germline V CDR1 and CDR2: MNHEY, SVGAGI. This CDR3 is 16 amino acids long. The CDR3 is CASSYSVAGGANEQYF. In nucleotides, the CDR3 is TGTGCCAGCAGTTACTCCGTAGCGGGAGGTGCTAACGAGCAGTACTTC.

The CDR3 DNA sequence: TGTGCCAGTATGCTGGTCGGTCTAGCGGGTTACAATGAGCAGTTCTTC. It translates to CASMLVGLAGYNEQFF. V usage is TRBV19 and J usage is TRBJ2-1, with 8 bases that match TRBD2. Trimming at V came to 7 bases and at J to 4 bases, leaving 12 bases not matched to a gene. This CDR3 has 16 residues. Looked up from germline, CDR1 is LNHDA and CDR2 is SQIVND (reference sequence). Together with reference TRBV19 and TRBJ2-1, the CDR3 gives the full variable domain: DGGITQSPKYLFRKEGQNVTLSCEQNLNHDAMYWYRQDPGQGLRLIYYSQIVNDFQKGDIAEGYSVSREKKESFPLTVTSAQKNPTAFYLCASMLVGLAGYNEQFFGPGTRLTVL.

The V gene is TRBV7-3, the J gene TRBJ2-1; D is undetermined. From germline, CDR1 is SGHTA and CDR2 FQGTGA. The CDR3 sequence is 16 residues long. V was shortened by 2 bases and J by 2 bases, with 13 bases between the two germline ends. CDR3 coding DNA: TGTGCCAGCAGCTTATCGGCTAGTCATGCCTACAATGAGCAGTTCTTC. Translation gives CASSLSASHAYNEQFF.

The chain has TRBV28 and TRBJ1-1; D unresolved. CDR1 and CDR2 from the germline V gene are MDHEN and SYDVKM. The V end lost 7 bases, the J end lost 1 base, and 7 bases lay between the germline ends. CDR3 length: 12 amino acids. CDR3 in amino acids: CASTLWNTEAFF. For the CDR3, the DNA is TGTGCCAGCACCCTATGGAACACTGAAGCTTTCTTT.

The genes are TRBV10-3 and TRBJ2-1; D might be TRBD2 (6 bases). Germline V gives CDR1 ENHRY, CDR2 SYGVKD. The CDR3 consists of 18 residues. The V end lost 10 bases, the J end lost 4 bases, and 29 bases lay between the germline ends. The CDR3 loop is CATLTLGGAELGYNEQFF. CDR3 nucleotides: TGTGCCACCTTGACCCTGGGGGGAGCCGAACTCGGGTACAATGAGCAGTTCTTC.

This clone has just a few counts. The rearrangement uses TRBV4-3 and TRBJ2-5; D is unclear. CDR3 size: 13 residues. The V gene lost 1 base and the J gene lost 5 bases, with 8 bases spanning the gap. Germline CDR1 LGHNA, CDR2 YSLEER. CDR3 sequence: CASSQGIGETQYF. The CDR3 DNA follows: TGCGCCAGCAGCCAAGGGATCGGGGAGACCCAGTACTTC.

This clone was picked up one time. CDR3 residues: CASSQEAGPYEQYF. In nucleotides, the CDR3 is TGCGCCAGCAGCCAAGAAGCGGGACCCTACGAGCAGTACTTC. The chain carries TRBV4-3 and TRBJ2-7, with 7 bases identical to TRBD2. The V gene end was trimmed by 0 bases and the J gene end by 2 bases; junction bases not matched to a gene: 1. The CDR3 contains 14 residues. CDR1 and CDR2 (germline): LGHNA, YSLEER.

The J gene is TRBJ1-4, the V gene TRBV5-8; D is unresolved. The CDR3 runs 15 residues. V lost 1 base and J 8 bases, leaving 15 bases between the germline ends. The germline V gene encodes CDR1 SGHTS and CDR2 YDEGEE. The CDR3 coding sequence is TGTGCCAGCAGCTTGCGGCGGATAAGCGGCGAAAAACTGTTTTTT. As protein: CASSLRRISGEKLFF. Full variable domain (rest looked up from reference TRBV5-8 and TRBJ1-4): EAGVTQSPTHLIKTRGQQATLRCSPISGHTSVYWYQQALGLGLQFLLWYDEGEERNRGNFPPRFSGRQFPNYSSELNVNALELEDSALYLCASSLRRISGEKLFFGSGTQLSVL.

The chain has TRBV7-8 and TRBJ1-1; D call uncertain. From germline, CDR1 is SGHVS and CDR2 FQNEAQ. The CDR3 loop spans 15 amino acids. Trimming removed 5 bases at V and 0 bases at J, with 13 bases between. The CDR3 DNA follows: TGTGCCAGCAGCCCCCCCCGGAGGGTGAACACTGAAGCTTTCTTT. It translates to CASSPPRRVNTEAFF.

The genes are TRBV5-8 and TRBJ2-3; no clear D. CDR1 and CDR2 (germline): SGHTS, YDEGEE. Trimming left V 4 bases short and J 5 bases short, with 5 bases between. The CDR3 spans 11 residues. DNA for the CDR3: TGTGCCAGCAGCGGCCGAGATACGCAGTATTTT. Translated, it gives CASSGRDTQYF. Supplemented by reference TRBV5-8 and TRBJ2-3, the full variable domain reads EAGVTQSPTHLIKTRGQQATLRCSPISGHTSVYWYQQALGLGLQFLLWYDEGEERNRGNFPPRFSGRQFPNYSSELNVNALELEDSALYLCASSGRDTQYFGPGTRLTVL.

The rearrangement joins TRBV7-2 to TRBJ2-7; 9 bases match TRBD2. CDR3 length equals 15 residues. CDR1 is SGHTA and CDR2 is FQGNSA in the germline V gene. The V gene end was trimmed by 5 bases and the J gene end by 0 bases; junction bases not matched to a gene: 5. The CDR3 DNA reads as TGTGCCAGCAGCCCGCGGGAGGGGAGCTCCTACGAGCAGTACTTC. Translated: CASSPREGSSYEQYF.

The gene calls are TRBV4-1 and TRBJ2-1; D possibly corresponds to TRBD2 (6 bases). The germline gives CDR1 MGHRA, CDR2 YSYEKL. Trimming left V 5 bases short and J 2 bases short, with 16 bases between. The CDR3 consists of 16 residues. The CDR3 DNA reads TGCGCCAGCAGCGCAACAAAGCGGGCCCCCTACAATGAGCAGTTCTTC. Amino acids: CASSATKRAPYNEQFF.